This T cell receptor (beta chain) was recorded in a study of PD-1 blockade in classical Hodgkin lymphoma. In regard to this clone: Its specificity is unknown.

Whole-study findings and limits: Nivolumab initiation under 1 year post-ASCT meant exclusion. Significantly greater TCR diversity emerged by C4D1 in CD4+ cells but not CD8+ cells.

The CDR3 totals 16 residues. J was trimmed by 2 bases and V by 3 bases; bases with no gene match: 9. Germline lookup yields CDR1 SGHVS and CDR2 FNYEAQ. Here immunoSEQ multiplex PCR was the method, and the copy in TCRdb shows in-frame clones only, minus some. The table lists around 100,000 clones, 80% to 90% of them singletons, with under 8.5% in the top ten. All patients experienced relapse after autologous stem cell transplantation, and brentuximab vedotin exposure was variable. The rearrangement joins TRBV7-6 to TRBJ1-1; TRBD1 matches 7 bases. The starting material was peripheral blood mononuclear cells (PBMCs), obtained before the second cycle of nivolumab. The sequence was collected from a human donor with classical Hodgkin lymphoma. In nucleotides, the CDR3 is TGTGCCAGCAGCTTTATGGACAGGCTCGGAAACACTGAAGCTTTCTTT. Translated, it gives CASSFMDRLGNTEAFF.